This TCR beta chain comes out of a study of blood T cell repertoires in COVID-19. How the authors handled the data: The assay estimated nucleated cells by amplifying reference gene primers. Measured with immunoSEQ multiplex PCR; TCRdb has only the in-frame clones, and not every one. The V and J calls and clone size come from that table; D and trimming were worked out from the DNA. The table has approximately 260,000 clones, 70% to 90% seen once. The study recruited people aged 18 to 89 years across approximately 25 US areas. The CDR3 runs to 14 residues. The germline CDR1 and CDR2 sequences are SGHTA and FQGTGA. Trimming cost V 2 bases and J 4 bases, with 8 bases left between them.

The source material was PBMCs or T cells enriched from blood (not recorded which). V and J are TRBV7-3 and TRBJ2-2; possibly TRBD1 for D (6 bases). The clonotype originates from a woman aged 35 to 49 with acute COVID-19. The CDR3 DNA is TGTGCCAGCAGCTTAGGGGGCCTCACCGGGGAGCTGTTTTTT. Translation: CASSLGGLTGELFF.